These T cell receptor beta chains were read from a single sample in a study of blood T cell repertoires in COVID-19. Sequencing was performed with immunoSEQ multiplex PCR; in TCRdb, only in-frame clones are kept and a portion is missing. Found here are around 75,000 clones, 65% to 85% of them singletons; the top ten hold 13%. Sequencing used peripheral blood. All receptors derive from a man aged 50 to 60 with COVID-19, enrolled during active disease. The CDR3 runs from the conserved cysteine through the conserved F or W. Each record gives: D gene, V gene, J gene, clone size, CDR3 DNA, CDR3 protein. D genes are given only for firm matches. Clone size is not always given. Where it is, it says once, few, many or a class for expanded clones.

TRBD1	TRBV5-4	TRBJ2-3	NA	TGTGCCAGCAGGTCCCGGGACAGGGGGATGGATACGCAGTATTTT	CASRSRDRGMDTQYF
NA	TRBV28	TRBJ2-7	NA	TGTGCCAGCAGCCCGACAGCGACATCCTACGAGCAGTACTTC	CASSPTATSYEQYF
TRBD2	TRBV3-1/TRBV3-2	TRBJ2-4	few	TGTGCCAGCAGCCCGGGACTAGAGGTCATTCAGTACTTC	CASSPGLEVIQYF
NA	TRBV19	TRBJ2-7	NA	TGTGCCAGTACCCCAGGGTCTACCTACGAGCAGTACTTC	CASTPGSTYEQYF
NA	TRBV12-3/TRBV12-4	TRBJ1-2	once	TGTGCCAGCACCCTAGGCTATGGCTACACCTTC	CASTLGYGYTF
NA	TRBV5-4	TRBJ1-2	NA	TGTGCCAGCAGCTTGACAGACTATGGCTACACCTTC	CASSLTDYGYTF
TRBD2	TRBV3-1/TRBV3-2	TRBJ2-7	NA	TGTGCCAGCAGCCAAGTGATGACTAGCGGGATCCACGAGCAGTACTTC	CASSQVMTSGIHEQYF
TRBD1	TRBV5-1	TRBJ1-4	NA	TGCGCCAGCAGCGTTAACCCGGGACAGGGATCGGGAAAACTGTTTTTT	CASSVNPGQGSGKLFF
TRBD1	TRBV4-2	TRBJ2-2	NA	TGTGCCAGCAGCCAAGATAGGGGGCCAGACACCGGGGAGCTGTTTTTT	CASSQDRGPDTGELFF
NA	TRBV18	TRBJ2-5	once	TGTGCCAGCTCACCAGGGCTACGGGAGACCCAGTACTTC	CASSPGLRETQYF
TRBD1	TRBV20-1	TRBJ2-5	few	TGCAGTGCTAGTACAGGGGGCTTCTTTGGAGAGACCCAGTACTTC	CSASTGGFFGETQYF
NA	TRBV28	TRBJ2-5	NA	TGTGCCAGCAGTTTAGGAACTAGTCTTGAGACCCAGTACTTC	CASSLGTSLETQYF
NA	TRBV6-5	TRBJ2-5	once	TGTGCCAGCAGCAAACGAGGAGAGACCCAGTACTTC	CASSKRGETQYF
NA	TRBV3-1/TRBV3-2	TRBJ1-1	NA	TGTGCCAGCAGCCAAGGGGCTGATGCTTTCTTT	CASSQGADAFF
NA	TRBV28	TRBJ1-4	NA	TGTGCCAGCCAACGGGAAAAACTGTTTTTT	CASQREKLFF
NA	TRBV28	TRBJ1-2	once	TGTGCCAGCAGTTCACTTGATGGGGGCGGGGGCTACACCTTC	CASSSLDGGGGYTF
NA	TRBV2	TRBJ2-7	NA	TGTGCCAGCAGTGAACGGCGGGCCCCCTACGAGCAGTACTTC	CASSERRAPYEQYF
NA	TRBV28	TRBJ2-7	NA	TGTGCCAGCAGTGGGACAACCGGCTCCTACGAGCAGTACTTC	CASSGTTGSYEQYF
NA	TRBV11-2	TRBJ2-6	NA	TGTGCCAGCAGCTTAGTAGGAGGGGCTGGGGCCAACGTCCTGACTTTC	CASSLVGGAGANVLTF
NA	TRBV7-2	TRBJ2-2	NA	TGTGCCAGCAGCTTTTCCGGGACAATAAACACCGGGGAGCTGTTTTTT	CASSFSGTINTGELFF
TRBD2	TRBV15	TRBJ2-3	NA	TGTGCCACCAGCACTTACCTTAATAGCGGGAGAGGGATAGATACGCAGTATTTT	CATSTYLNSGRGIDTQYF
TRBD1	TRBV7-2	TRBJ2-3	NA	TGTGCCAGCAGCCCAGGGGGAGATACGCAGTATTTT	CASSPGGDTQYF
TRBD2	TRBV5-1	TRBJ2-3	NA	TGCGCCAGCAGCTTACGACTAGCGGGTTACACAGATACGCAGTATTTT	CASSLRLAGYTDTQYF
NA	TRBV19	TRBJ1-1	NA	TGTGCCAGTAGTGCGCAACAGGGGAACACTGAAGCTTTCTTT	CASSAQQGNTEAFF
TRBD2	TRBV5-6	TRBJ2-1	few	TGTGCCAGCAGCTTGGCAGTAGCGGGCGCGCAACAGTTCTTC	CASSLAVAGAQQFF
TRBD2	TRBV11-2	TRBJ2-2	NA	TGTGCCAGCAGCTTACCGGGAGGCACCGGGGAGCTGTTTTTT	CASSLPGGTGELFF
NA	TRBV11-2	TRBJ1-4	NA	TGTGCCAGCAGCTTAATGGGACAAGTATATGCAACTAATGAAAAACTGTTTTTT	CASSLMGQVYATNEKLFF
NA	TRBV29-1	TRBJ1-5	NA	TGCAGCGTGGGGGACTTCAATCAGCCCCAGCATTTT	CSVGDFNQPQHF
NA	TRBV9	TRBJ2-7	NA	TGTGCCAGCAGCGTAGCTGTAGGAGAAAGATACGAGCAGTACTTC	CASSVAVGERYEQYF
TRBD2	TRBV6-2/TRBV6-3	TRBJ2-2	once	TGTGCCAGCAGTAAGGGACTAGCGTACACCGGGGAGCTGTTTTTT	CASSKGLAYTGELFF
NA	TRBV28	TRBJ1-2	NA	TGTGCCAGCAGTTTAGGGGGGACCCCTGGCTACACCTTC	CASSLGGTPGYTF
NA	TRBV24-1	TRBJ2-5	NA	TGTGCCACCAGTGCCCTGGGACTGGAGCAAGAGACCCAGTACTTC	CATSALGLEQETQYF
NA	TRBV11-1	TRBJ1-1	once	TGTGCCAGCAGCTTAGCGGGGGGAGACACTGAAGCTTTCTTT	CASSLAGGDTEAFF
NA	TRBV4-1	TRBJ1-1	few	TGCGCCAGCAGCCAAGATTCGTACACTGAAGCTTTCTTT	CASSQDSYTEAFF
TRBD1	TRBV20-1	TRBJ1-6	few	TGCAGTGCTAGTAGACAGGGAAGTTCTTCACCCCTCCACTTT	CSASRQGSSSPLHF
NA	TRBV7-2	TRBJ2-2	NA	TGTGCCAGCAGCTTATCTGGGGGCTTCACCGGGGAGCTGTTTTTT	CASSLSGGFTGELFF
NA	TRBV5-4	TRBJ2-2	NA	TGTGCCAGCAGCTTGGTCGGGACAACGAACACCGGGGAGCTGTTTTTT	CASSLVGTTNTGELFF
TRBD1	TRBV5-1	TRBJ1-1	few	TGCGCCAGCAGCGAAGGACAGGGAATTACTGAAGCTTTCTTT	CASSEGQGITEAFF
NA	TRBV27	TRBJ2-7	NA	TGTGCCAGCAGTTTATGGTTGGGACAAGCCTACGAGCAGTACTTC	CASSLWLGQAYEQYF
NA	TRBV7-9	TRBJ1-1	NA	TGTGCCAGCAGCTTAGCGTCCGGGACTGAAGCTTTCTTT	CASSLASGTEAFF
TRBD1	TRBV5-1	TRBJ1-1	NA	TGCGCCAGCAAAGTGGAGGGGGCTAACACTGAAGCTTTCTTT	CASKVEGANTEAFF